This note documents a single TCR beta chain sequence. Its antigen is not identified. These data belong to a study of shared clonotypes between healthy human individuals. Study results and limitations: Generation probability values for non-shared clonotypes were lower than those for clonotypes shared by all four donors. Among donors, clonotype sharing was expected to be affected by sequencing depth. Estimated clonotype richness was generally higher in naive than memory subsets.

CDR1 SQVTM and CDR2 ANQGSEA come from the germline V gene. The trim removed 4 bases at V and 7 bases at J, leaving 7 bases unmatched. CDR3 length: 13 residues. Sorted subsets were amplified in replicate PCRs using 200 ng DNA, 25,000 to 30,000 T cell genomes. Repertoires were generated with immunoSEQ multiplex PCR, while TCRdb's copy carries only in-frame clones and drops some. Found here are 550,000 to 800,000 clones, 74% of them singletons; the top ten hold more than 1.5%. J is TRBJ2-7 and V is TRBV29-1; 10 nucleotides match TRBD1. This sequence originates from a woman aged 25 to 39 in good health. Material: memory CD4+ T cells sorted from blood. Described subset: CD45RA-negative fraction. CDR3 amino acids: CSVARDRGEEQYF. CDR3 DNA: TGCAGCGTTGCACGGGACAGGGGTGAAGAGCAGTACTTC.